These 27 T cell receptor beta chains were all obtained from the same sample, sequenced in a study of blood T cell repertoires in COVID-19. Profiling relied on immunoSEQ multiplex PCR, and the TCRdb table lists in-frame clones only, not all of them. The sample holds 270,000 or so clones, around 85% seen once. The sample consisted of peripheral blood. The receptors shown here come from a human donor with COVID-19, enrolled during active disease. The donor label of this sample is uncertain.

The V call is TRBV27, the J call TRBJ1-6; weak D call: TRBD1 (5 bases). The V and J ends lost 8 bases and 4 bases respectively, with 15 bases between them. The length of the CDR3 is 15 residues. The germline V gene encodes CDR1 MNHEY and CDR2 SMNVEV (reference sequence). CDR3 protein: CASGWGPGYNSPLHF. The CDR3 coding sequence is TGTGCCAGCGGGTGGGGTCCAGGGTATAATTCACCCCTCCACTTT.

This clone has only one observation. The chain's CDR3 is CASSTRDRGSYNSPLHF. Written as DNA, the CDR3 is TGTGCCAGCAGCACCCGGGACAGGGGTTCCTATAATTCACCCCTCCACTTT. The chain links TRBV13 to TRBJ1-6; 10 bases match TRBD1. The ends lost 5 bases at V and 1 base at J; junction bases unmatched: 5. Germline V gene lookup returns CDR1 PRHDT and CDR2 FYEKMQ (reference sequence). CDR3 length: 17 residues.

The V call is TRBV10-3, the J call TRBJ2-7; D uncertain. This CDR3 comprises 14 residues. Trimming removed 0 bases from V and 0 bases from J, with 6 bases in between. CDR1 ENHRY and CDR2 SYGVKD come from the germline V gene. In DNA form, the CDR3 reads TGTGCCATCAGTGAGTCGAGAGTCTCCTACGAGCAGTACTTC. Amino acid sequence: CAISESRVSYEQYF.

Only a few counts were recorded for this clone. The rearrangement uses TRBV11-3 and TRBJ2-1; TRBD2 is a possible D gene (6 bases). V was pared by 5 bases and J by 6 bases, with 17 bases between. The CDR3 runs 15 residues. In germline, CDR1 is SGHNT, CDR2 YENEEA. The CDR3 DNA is TGTGCCAGCAGCCCCCGACTAGGAGAAAGCAATGAGCAGTTCTTC. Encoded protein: CASSPRLGESNEQFF. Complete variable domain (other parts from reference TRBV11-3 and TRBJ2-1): EAGVVQSPRYKIIEKKQPVAFWCNPISGHNTLYWYLQNLGQGPELLIRYENEEAVDDSQLPKDRFSAERLKGVDSTLKIQPAELGDSAVYLCASSPRLGESNEQFFGPGTRLTVL.

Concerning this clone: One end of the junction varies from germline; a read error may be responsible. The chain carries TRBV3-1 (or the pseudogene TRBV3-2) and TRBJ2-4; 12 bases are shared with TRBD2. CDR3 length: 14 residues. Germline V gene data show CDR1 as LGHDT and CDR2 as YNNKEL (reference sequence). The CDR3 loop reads CASSQSLGTSGRHF. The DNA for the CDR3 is TGTGCCAGCAGCCAATCGTTAGGAACTAGCGGGAGGCACTTC.

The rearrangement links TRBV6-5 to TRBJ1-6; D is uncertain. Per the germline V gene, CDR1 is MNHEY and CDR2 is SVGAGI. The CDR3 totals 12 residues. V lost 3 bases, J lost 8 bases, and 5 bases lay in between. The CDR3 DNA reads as TGTGCCAGCAGTTATTCCTATTCACCCCTCCACTTT. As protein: CASSYSYSPLHF.

CDR3 loop: CASSLGQAHNEQFF. The CDR3 DNA follows: TGTGCCAGCAGTTTGGGGCAGGCGCACAATGAGCAGTTCTTC. The chain combines TRBV28 with TRBJ2-1; possibly TRBD1 for D (5 bases). The germline V and J ends were trimmed by 3 bases and 5 bases, with 11 bases remaining between them. Germline V gives CDR1 MDHEN, CDR2 SYDVKM. CDR3 length: 14 residues. Based on the CDR3 plus reference TRBV28 and TRBJ2-1, the full variable domain is DVKVTQSSRYLVKRTGEKVFLECVQDMDHENMFWYRQDPGLGLRLIYFSYDVKMKEKGDIPEGYSVSREKKERFSLILESASTNQTSMYLCASSLGQAHNEQFFGPGTRLTVL.

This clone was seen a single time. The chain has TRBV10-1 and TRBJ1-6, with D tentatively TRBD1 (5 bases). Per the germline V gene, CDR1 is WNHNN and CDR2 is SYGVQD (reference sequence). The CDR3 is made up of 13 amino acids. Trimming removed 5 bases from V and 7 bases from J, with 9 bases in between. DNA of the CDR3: TGCGCCAGCAGTCAGGGCACCAATTCACCCCTCCACTTT. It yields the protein CASSQGTNSPLHF.

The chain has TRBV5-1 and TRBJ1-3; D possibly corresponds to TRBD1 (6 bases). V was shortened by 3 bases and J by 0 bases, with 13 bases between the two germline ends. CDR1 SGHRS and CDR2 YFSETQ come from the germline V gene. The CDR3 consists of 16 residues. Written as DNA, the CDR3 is TGCGCCAGCAGCTCAGACGGACAGCCCTCTGGAAACACCATATATTTT. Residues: CASSSDGQPSGNTIYF.

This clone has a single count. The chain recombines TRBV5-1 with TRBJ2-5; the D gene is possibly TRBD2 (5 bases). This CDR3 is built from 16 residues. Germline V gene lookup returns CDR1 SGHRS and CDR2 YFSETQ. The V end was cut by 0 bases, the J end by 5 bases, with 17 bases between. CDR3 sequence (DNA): TGCGCCAGCAGCTTGGAGGCGGGCGGGCGAGGGGAGACCCAGTACTTC. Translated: CASSLEAGGRGETQYF. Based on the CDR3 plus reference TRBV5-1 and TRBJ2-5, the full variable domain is KAGVTQTPRYLIKTRGQQVTLSCSPISGHRSVSWYQQTPGQGLQFLFEYFSETQRNKGNFPGRFSGRQFSNSRSEMNVSTLELGDSALYLCASSLEAGGRGETQYFGPGTRLLVL.

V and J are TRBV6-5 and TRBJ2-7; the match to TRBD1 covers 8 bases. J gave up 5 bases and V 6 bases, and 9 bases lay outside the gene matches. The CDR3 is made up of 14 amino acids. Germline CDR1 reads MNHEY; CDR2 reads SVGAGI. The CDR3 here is CASSPGTGYDEQYF. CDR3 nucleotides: TGTGCCAGCAGCCCCGGGACAGGTTACGACGAGCAGTACTTC.

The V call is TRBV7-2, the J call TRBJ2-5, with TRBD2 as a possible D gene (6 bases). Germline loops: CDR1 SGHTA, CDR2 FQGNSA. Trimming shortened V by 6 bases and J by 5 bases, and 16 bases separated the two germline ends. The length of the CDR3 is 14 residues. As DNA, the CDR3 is TGTGCCAGCAGTCGGGACTCCTCGGGGGAGACCCAGTACTTC. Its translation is CASSRDSSGETQYF. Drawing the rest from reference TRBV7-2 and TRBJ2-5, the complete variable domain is GAGVSQSPSNKVTEKGKDVELRCDPISGHTALYWYRQSLGQGLEFLIYFQGNSAPDKSGLPSDRFSAERTGGSVSTLTIQRTQQEDSAVYLCASSRDSSGETQYFGPGTRLLVL.

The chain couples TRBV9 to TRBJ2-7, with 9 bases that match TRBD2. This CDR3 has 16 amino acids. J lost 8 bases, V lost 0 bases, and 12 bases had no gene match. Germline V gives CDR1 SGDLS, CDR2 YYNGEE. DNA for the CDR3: TGTGCCAGCAGCGTAGCGGCGGGAGGGCCCCGACGTAAGCAGTACTTC. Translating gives CASSVAAGGPRRKQYF. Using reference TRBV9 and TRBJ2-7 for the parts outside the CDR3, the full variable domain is DSGVTQTPKHLITATGQRVTLRCSPRSGDLSVYWYQQSLDQGLQFLIQYYNGEERAKGNILERFSAQQFPDLHSELNLSSLELGDSALYFCASSVAAGGPRRKQYFGPGTRLTVT.

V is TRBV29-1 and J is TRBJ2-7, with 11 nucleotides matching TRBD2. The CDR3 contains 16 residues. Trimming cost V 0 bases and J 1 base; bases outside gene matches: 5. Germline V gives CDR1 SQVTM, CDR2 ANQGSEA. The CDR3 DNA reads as TGCAGCGTTGAAGATTTCGGGACTAGCGGTTCCTACGAGCAGTACTTC. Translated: CSVEDFGTSGSYEQYF.

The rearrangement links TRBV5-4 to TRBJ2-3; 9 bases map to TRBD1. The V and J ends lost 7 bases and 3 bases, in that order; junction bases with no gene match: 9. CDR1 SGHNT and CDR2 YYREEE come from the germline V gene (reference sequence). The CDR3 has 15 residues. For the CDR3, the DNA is TGTGCCAGCCTGCCCGGGGGGACAGGGACAGATACGCAGTATTTT. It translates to CASLPGGTGTDTQYF.

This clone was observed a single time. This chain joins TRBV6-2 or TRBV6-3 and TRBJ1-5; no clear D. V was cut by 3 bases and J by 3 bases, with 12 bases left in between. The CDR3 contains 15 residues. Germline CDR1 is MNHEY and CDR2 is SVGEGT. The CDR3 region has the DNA TGTGCCAGCAGTTATTCGGGGAGAGACAATCAGCCCCAGCATTTT. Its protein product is CASSYSGRDNQPQHF.

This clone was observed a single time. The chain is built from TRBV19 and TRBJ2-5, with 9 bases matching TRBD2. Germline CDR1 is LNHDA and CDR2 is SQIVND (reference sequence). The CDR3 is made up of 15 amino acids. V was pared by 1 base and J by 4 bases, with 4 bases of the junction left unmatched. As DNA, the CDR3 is TGTGCCAGTAGTATAGTGGAACTAGCGGGAGAGACCCAGTACTTC. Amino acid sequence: CASSIVELAGETQYF.

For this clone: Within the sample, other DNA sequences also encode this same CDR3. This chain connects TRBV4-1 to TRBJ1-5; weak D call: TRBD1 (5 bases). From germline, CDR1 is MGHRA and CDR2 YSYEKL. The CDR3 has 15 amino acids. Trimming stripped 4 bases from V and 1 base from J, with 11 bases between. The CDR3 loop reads CASSPTGGSNQPQHF. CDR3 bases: TGCGCCAGCAGCCCGACCGGGGGGAGCAATCAGCCCCAGCATTTT.

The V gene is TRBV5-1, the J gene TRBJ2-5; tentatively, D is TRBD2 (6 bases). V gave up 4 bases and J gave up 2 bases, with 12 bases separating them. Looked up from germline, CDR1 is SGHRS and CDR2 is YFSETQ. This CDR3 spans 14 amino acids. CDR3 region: CASSHGTRQETQYF. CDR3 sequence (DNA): TGCGCCAGCAGCCACGGGACTCGACAAGAGACCCAGTACTTC.

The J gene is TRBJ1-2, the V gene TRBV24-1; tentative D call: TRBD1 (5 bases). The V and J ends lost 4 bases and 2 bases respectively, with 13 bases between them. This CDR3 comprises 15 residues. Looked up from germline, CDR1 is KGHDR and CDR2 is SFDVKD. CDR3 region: CATSDQTKGNYGYTF. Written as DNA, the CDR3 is TGTGCCACCAGTGACCAGACAAAGGGGAACTATGGCTACACCTTC.

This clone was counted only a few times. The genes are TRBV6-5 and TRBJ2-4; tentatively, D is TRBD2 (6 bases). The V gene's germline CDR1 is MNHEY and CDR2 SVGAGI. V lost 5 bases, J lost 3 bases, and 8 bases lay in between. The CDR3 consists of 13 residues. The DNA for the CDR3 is TGTGCCAGCAGTCGGGGGAGCAAAAACATTCAGTACTTC. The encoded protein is CASSRGSKNIQYF.

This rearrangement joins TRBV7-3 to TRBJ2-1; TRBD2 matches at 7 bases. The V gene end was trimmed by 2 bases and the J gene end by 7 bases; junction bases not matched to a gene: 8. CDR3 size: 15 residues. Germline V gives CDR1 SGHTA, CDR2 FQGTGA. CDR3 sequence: CASSLYAGAMNEQFF. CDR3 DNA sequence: TGTGCCAGCAGCTTATATGCGGGAGCGATGAATGAGCAGTTCTTC.

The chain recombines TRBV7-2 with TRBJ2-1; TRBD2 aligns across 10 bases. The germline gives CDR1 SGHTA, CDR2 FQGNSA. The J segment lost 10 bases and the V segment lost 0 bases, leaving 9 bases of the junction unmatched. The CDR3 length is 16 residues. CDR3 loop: CASSLAPASGSSEQFF. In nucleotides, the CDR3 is TGTGCCAGCAGCTTAGCTCCGGCTAGCGGGAGCAGCGAGCAGTTCTTC. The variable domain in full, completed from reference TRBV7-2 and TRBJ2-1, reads GAGVSQSPSNKVTEKGKDVELRCDPISGHTALYWYRQSLGQGLEFLIYFQGNSAPDKSGLPSDRFSAERTGGSVSTLTIQRTQQEDSAVYLCASSLAPASGSSEQFFGPGTRLTVL.

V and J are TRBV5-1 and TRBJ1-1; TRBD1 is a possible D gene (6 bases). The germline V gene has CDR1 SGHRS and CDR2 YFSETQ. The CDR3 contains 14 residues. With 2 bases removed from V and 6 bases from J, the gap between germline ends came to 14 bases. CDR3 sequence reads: CASSFRTEVSEAFF. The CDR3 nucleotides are TGCGCCAGCAGCTTCCGGACAGAGGTCTCTGAAGCTTTCTTT.

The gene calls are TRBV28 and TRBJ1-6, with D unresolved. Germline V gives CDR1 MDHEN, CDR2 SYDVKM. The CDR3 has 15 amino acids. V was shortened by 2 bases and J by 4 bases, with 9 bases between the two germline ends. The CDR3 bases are TGTGCCAGCAGTTTAGAGGGTATATATAATTCACCCCTCCACTTT. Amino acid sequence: CASSLEGIYNSPLHF.

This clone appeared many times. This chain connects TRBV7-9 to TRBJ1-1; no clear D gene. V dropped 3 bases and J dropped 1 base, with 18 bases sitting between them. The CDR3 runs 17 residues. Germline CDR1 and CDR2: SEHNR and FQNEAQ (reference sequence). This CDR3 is CASSFPSSRPSNTEAFF. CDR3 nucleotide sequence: TGTGCCAGCAGCTTCCCAAGCTCCAGGCCGTCGAACACTGAAGCTTTCTTT.

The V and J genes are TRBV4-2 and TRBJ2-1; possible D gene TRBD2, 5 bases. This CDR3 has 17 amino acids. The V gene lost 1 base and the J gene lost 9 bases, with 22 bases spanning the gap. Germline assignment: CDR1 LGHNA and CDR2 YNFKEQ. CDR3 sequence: CASSQVGSGSRLGEQFF. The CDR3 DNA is TGTGCCAGCAGCCAAGTCGGGTCTGGGAGTAGATTAGGTGAGCAGTTCTTC.